This entry is about one T cell receptor (beta chain). Its specificity is not known. TCRdb keeps only in-frame clones here, not all; method: immunoSEQ multiplex PCR. The sample carries some 500,000 clones, 89% recorded once. This sample is part of a study of Ad26.COV2.S vaccination and SARS-CoV-2 variants. About the study: Ad26.COV2.S given intramuscularly, once or twice 56 days apart. Study conclusions and caveats: Following vaccination, spike-specific CD8+ and CD4+ T cell responses reportedly exhibited substantial breadth.

Germline lookup yields CDR1 SGHDN and CDR2 FVKESK. The CDR3 totals 17 residues. V was shortened by 10 bases and J by 0 bases, with 23 bases between the two germline ends. Treatment of the sample: about 20 received Ad26.COV2.S at low or high dose, single or two shots; five or six received placebo; per-sample allocation not given. All samples were drawn on day 63, counting from the first vaccine or placebo injection. What was given as vaccine was an Ad26 vector encoding Wuhan-strain SARS-CoV-2 spike. Source: peripheral blood, taken in a trial of Ad26.COV2.S vaccine versus placebo. The J gene is TRBJ2-3, the V gene TRBV14; no clear D gene. This TCR came from a person between 18 and 65 years old who received the Ad26.COV2.S COVID-19 vaccine or a placebo. CDR3 residues: CATYRATKLASTDTQYF. The CDR3 DNA sequence: TGTGCCACCTATCGGGCTACCAAACTCGCTAGCACAGATACGCAGTATTTT.